These 22 T cell receptor beta chains share one sample of origin, sequenced in a study of T cell repertoires in cytomegalovirus infection. TCRdb passed the reads through MiXCR, listing each CDR3 protein once. The data show 150,000 or so distinct CDR3 sequences, with less than 25% seen just once and about 10% held by the top ten. Sequencing was performed on PBMCs. The origin of the receptors is a human donor in good health (CMV status not recorded). Some clones in this sample may be carry-over from other donors' samples.

The rearrangement links TRBV20-1 to TRBJ2-7; the match to TRBD1 covers 10 bases. Germline V gene data show CDR1 as DFQATT and CDR2 as SNEGSKA (reference sequence). V dropped 5 bases and J dropped 6; count of bases not matched to a gene: 13. The CDR3 spans 15 residues. The CDR3 nucleotides read TGCAGTGCTGGACAACCAAGACAGGGGGCGGGCGAGCAGTACTTC. Residues: CSAGQPRQGAGEQYF.

This rearrangement joins TRBV11-1 to TRBJ2-1, with D possibly being TRBD1 (5 bases). Between the trimmed V and J ends, which lost 1 base and 7 bases, there was a span of 11 bases. Germline CDR1 is SGHAT and CDR2 is FQDESV (reference sequence). CDR3 length: 14 amino acids. CDR3 protein: CASSLGLTGNEQFF. DNA of the CDR3: TGTGCCAGCAGCTTAGGGCTAACAGGAAATGAGCAGTTCTTC.

This clonotype occurred many times. J is TRBJ2-2 and V is TRBV11-1, with D perhaps matching TRBD2 (5 bases). The germline CDR1 and CDR2 sequences are SGHAT and FQDESV (reference sequence). CDR3 length equals 17 residues. Trimming stripped 5 bases from V and 5 bases from J, with 21 bases between. The CDR3 region is CASSPDELLLGTGELFF. Here the CDR3 DNA reads TGTGCCAGCAGCCCGGACGAGCTTCTACTAGGGACCGGGGAGCTGTTTTTT.

The chain carries TRBV28 and TRBJ2-2; 11 bases agree with TRBD2. The V gene end was trimmed by 6 bases and the J gene end by 4 bases; junction bases not matched to a gene: 16. Germline CDR1 MDHEN, CDR2 SYDVKM. The CDR3 sequence is 19 residues long. CDR3 protein: CASSALRVAGGPGTGELFF. The CDR3 DNA reads as TGTGCCAGCAGCGCCCTCCGGGTAGCGGGAGGGCCTGGCACCGGGGAGCTGTTTTTT.

Only a few counts were recorded for this clonotype. The rearrangement joins TRBV5-1 to TRBJ1-1, with 11 bases identical to TRBD1. Germline CDR1 SGHRS, CDR2 YFSETQ. This CDR3 contains 14 residues. V trimming: 3 bases; J trimming: 3 bases; junction bases outside the gene matches: 1. This chain's CDR3 is CASSWDRGDTEAFF. As DNA, the CDR3 is TGCGCCAGCAGCTGGGACAGGGGGGACACTGAAGCTTTCTTT.

This clonotype showed up just a few times. The chain employs TRBV5-4 and TRBJ2-3; either TRBD1 or TRBD2 may supply D (5 bases each). V was shortened by 2 bases and J by 7 bases, with 14 bases between the two germline ends. Germline CDR1 and CDR2: SGHNT and YYREEE (reference sequence). This CDR3 region has 14 residues. The chain's CDR3 is CASSLDLGENTQYF. The CDR3 nucleotides are TGTGCCAGCAGCTTAGATCTGGGGGAGAATACGCAGTATTTT.

This clonotype was found a few times. This chain uses TRBV7-4 with TRBJ2-1, with D maybe TRBD1 (6 bases). The germline gives CDR1 SGHVT, CDR2 SQSDAQ. V was cut by 3 bases and J by 10 bases, with 19 bases left in between. The CDR3 has 15 amino acids. CDR3 region: CASSFRGTPPGEQFF. The CDR3 DNA reads TGTGCCAGCAGCTTCAGGGGAACCCCGCCGGGGGAGCAGTTCTTC.

This clonotype showed up many times. The rearrangement uses TRBV7-2 and TRBJ2-3, with D unclear. Germline-derived CDR1 and CDR2 are SGHTA and FQGNSA. V was shortened by 8 bases and J by 1 base, with 10 bases between the two germline ends. The length of the CDR3 is 13 residues. The CDR3 DNA is TGTGCCAGCCTCTTAGCTGGCACAGATACGCAGTATTTT. Protein product: CASLLAGTDTQYF.

This clonotype has just a few counts. The V call is TRBV2, the J call TRBJ1-2; D is unclear. This CDR3 has 16 residues. The germline gives CDR1 SNHLY, CDR2 FYNNEI. V dropped 6 bases and J dropped 1 base, with 18 bases sitting between them. The CDR3 DNA sequence: TGTGCCAGCAGCCCTGGGCCGGGCAGCGTTAACTATGGCTACACCTTC. This translates into CASSPGPGSVNYGYTF.

The chain links TRBV7-9 to TRBJ1-2; unclear D gene. The V end lost 6 bases, the J end lost 2 bases, and 13 bases lay between the germline ends. The CDR3 consists of 14 residues. Germline CDR1 reads SEHNR; CDR2 reads FQNEAQ (reference sequence). CDR3 sequence (DNA): TGTGCCAGCAGACAACCGGGATTGAACTATGGCTACACCTTC. It encodes CASRQPGLNYGYTF.

This clonotype appeared many times. The V gene is TRBV7-2, the J gene TRBJ1-2, with 8 bases aligning to TRBD1. After removal of 5 bases from V and 10 bases from J, the junction contained 6 bases not matched to a gene. The CDR3 consists of 12 residues. Looked up from germline, CDR1 is SGHTA and CDR2 is FQGNSA. The CDR3 nucleotides read TGTGCCAGCAGCGACCGGGACAGGTCCTACACCTTC. Residues: CASSDRDRSYTF.

The gene calls are TRBV5-5 and TRBJ1-3; unclear D gene. The germline V and J ends were trimmed by 1 base and 4 bases, with 12 bases remaining between them. The length of the CDR3 is 15 residues. From germline, CDR1 is SGHKS and CDR2 YYEKEE (reference sequence). The CDR3 coding sequence is TGTGCCAGCAGCTTGAACCGTGGCCTCGGAAACACCATATATTTT. Its protein product is CASSLNRGLGNTIYF.

The rearrangement joins TRBV29-1 to TRBJ2-7; the D gene could be TRBD1 or TRBD2 (5 bases each). Deletions cut 4 bases from V and 7 bases from J, with 17 bases between. The germline V gene has CDR1 SQVTM and CDR2 ANQGSEA. The CDR3 covers 13 residues. This chain's CDR3 is CSVAPGTQREQYF. CDR3 bases: TGCAGCGTTGCTCCCGGGACCCAGAGGGAGCAGTACTTC.

The chain has TRBV11-1 and TRBJ2-7; D uncertain. Germline loops: CDR1 SGHAT, CDR2 FQDESV (reference sequence). Trimming removed 5 bases from V and 3 bases from J, with 8 bases in between. The CDR3 consists of 12 residues. The CDR3 coding sequence is TGTGCCAGCAGCCCCCCGGACTACGAGCAGTACTTC. This gives the protein CASSPPDYEQYF.

This clonotype was recorded many times. V gene TRBV20-1 combines with J gene TRBJ2-5; TRBD2 aligns across 9 bases. This CDR3 spans 15 amino acids. Germline V gives CDR1 DFQATT, CDR2 SNEGSKA (reference sequence). The ends lost 5 bases at V and 3 bases at J; junction bases unmatched: 10. CDR3 in DNA: TGCAGTGCTGGCAACCGGGGACTAGCCGAAGAGACCCAGTACTTC. Its protein product is CSAGNRGLAEETQYF.

In its sample, this clonotype was seen a few times. This rearrangement joins TRBV4-1 to TRBJ2-5; D is unclear. Trimming took 1 base from V and 6 from J, leaving 18 bases between them. CDR1 MGHRA and CDR2 YSYEKL come from the germline V gene. This CDR3 is 16 amino acids long. CDR3 sequence: CASSQGDLSPLKTQYF. For the CDR3, the DNA is TGCGCCAGCAGCCAAGGAGATCTTAGCCCTTTGAAGACCCAGTACTTC.

The J gene is TRBJ1-4, the V gene TRBV7-9; D possibly corresponds to TRBD1 (5 bases). Germline CDR1 reads SEHNR; CDR2 reads FQNEAQ (reference sequence). The CDR3 is made up of 16 amino acids. V was pared by 5 bases and J by 3 bases, with 16 bases between. For the CDR3, the DNA is TGTGCCAGCAGCATGACAGAGGCTGGGTCTAATGAAAAACTGTTTTTT. Translated, it gives CASSMTEAGSNEKLFF.

J is TRBJ1-4 and V is TRBV28, with D unresolved. The CDR3 is 13 amino acids. The germline V and J ends were trimmed by 4 bases and 8 bases, with 11 bases remaining between them. CDR1 MDHEN and CDR2 SYDVKM come from the germline V gene. In DNA, the CDR3 is TGTGCCAGCAGTTCAATTCCACGGGAAAAACTGTTTTTT. It is translated as CASSSIPREKLFF.

The J gene is TRBJ1-2, the V gene TRBV27; D gene ambiguous. Trimming took off 2 bases at V and 4 bases at J, with 8 bases between the two ends. CDR1 is MNHEY and CDR2 is SMNVEV in the germline V gene (reference sequence). The length of the CDR3 is 13 residues. This CDR3 is CASSLGGLYGYTF. Written as DNA, the CDR3 is TGTGCCAGCAGTTTAGGTGGCCTCTATGGCTACACCTTC.

This clonotype was detected once. The V call is TRBV2, the J call TRBJ1-2; 7 bases are shared with TRBD1. The CDR3 consists of 14 residues. Germline V gene lookup returns CDR1 SNHLY and CDR2 FYNNEI. Losses at the gene ends were 5 bases for V and 2 bases for J; bases not matched to a gene: 5. The CDR3 loop is CASSMGTANYGYTF. The CDR3 DNA sequence: TGTGCCAGCAGTATGGGGACAGCAAACTATGGCTACACCTTC. The full variable domain, rest sourced from reference TRBV2 and TRBJ1-2, is EPEVTQTPSHQVTQMGQEVILRCVPISNHLYFYWYRQILGQKVEFLVSFYNNEISEKSEIFDDQFSVERPDGSNFTLKIRSTKLEDSAMYFCASSMGTANYGYTFGSGTRLTVV.

This clonotype was counted between two and nine times. The V call is TRBV12-3 or TRBV12-4, the J call TRBJ2-3; 9 bases are shared with TRBD2. This CDR3 is 16 amino acids long. Unmatched junction bases numbered 8, after V lost 5 bases and J lost 2 bases. CDR3 nucleotides: TGTGCCAGCAGTCCCCGCCTAGCGGGAAACACAGATACGCAGTATTTT. This encodes CASSPRLAGNTDTQYF.

The rearrangement links TRBV29-1 to TRBJ2-1; D is unresolved. Germline CDR1 SQVTM, CDR2 ANQGSEA. The CDR3 runs 10 residues. Trimming pared 6 bases from V and 5 bases from J, leaving 5 bases between. The CDR3 sequence: CSVRNNEQFF. The CDR3 DNA is TGCAGCGTAAGAAACAATGAGCAGTTCTTC.